These 15 T cell receptor beta chains came from one sample sequenced in a study of blood T cell repertoires in COVID-19. Repertoires were generated with immunoSEQ multiplex PCR, while TCRdb's copy carries only in-frame clones and drops some. The data show roughly 200,000 clones, approximately 83% seen once. Sequenced input: peripheral blood. These receptors were collected from a man over 45 with active or convalescent COVID-19.

For the CDR3, the DNA is TGTGCCAGCAGCTTGGGAACTCAGGCCGCTTTCTTT. It codes for CASSLGTQAAFF. The chain links TRBV5-5 to TRBJ1-1; D remains ambiguous. Germline assignment: CDR1 SGHKS and CDR2 YYEKEE (reference sequence). Trimming pared 0 bases from V and 11 bases from J, leaving 11 bases between. The CDR3 has 12 residues.

The table lists this clone with a count of one. This rearrangement joins TRBV7-2 to TRBJ2-1; 8 bases align to TRBD2. With 5 bases clipped from V and 10 bases from J, the junction kept 13 bases outside the gene matches. The germline CDR1 and CDR2 sequences are SGHTA and FQGNSA. The CDR3 sequence is 15 residues long. CDR3 amino acids: CASSLGLAEIGEQFF. The CDR3 nucleotides read TGTGCCAGCAGCCTCGGACTAGCCGAGATCGGGGAGCAGTTCTTC. Filled out from reference TRBV7-2 and TRBJ2-1, the complete variable domain reads GAGVSQSPSNKVTEKGKDVELRCDPISGHTALYWYRQSLGQGLEFLIYFQGNSAPDKSGLPSDRFSAERTGGSVSTLTIQRTQQEDSAVYLCASSLGLAEIGEQFFGPGTRLTVL.

The chain couples TRBV5-1 to TRBJ2-5; 7 nucleotides align to TRBD1. CDR1 and CDR2 (germline): SGHRS, YFSETQ. The V gene end was trimmed by 0 bases and the J gene end by 5 bases; junction bases not matched to a gene: 7. The CDR3 runs to 15 residues. The CDR3 nucleotides are TGCGCCAGCAGCTTGGGAGACAGGGTGTTTGAGACCCAGTACTTC. It yields the protein CASSLGDRVFETQYF. Full variable domain (rest looked up from reference TRBV5-1 and TRBJ2-5): KAGVTQTPRYLIKTRGQQVTLSCSPISGHRSVSWYQQTPGQGLQFLFEYFSETQRNKGNFPGRFSGRQFSNSRSEMNVSTLELGDSALYLCASSLGDRVFETQYFGPGTRLLVL.

The V and J genes are TRBV30 and TRBJ2-1; D remains ambiguous. Trimming cost V 1 base and J 7 bases, with 5 bases left between them. This CDR3 is 11 amino acids long. Per the germline V gene, CDR1 is GTSNPN and CDR2 is SVGIG (reference sequence). CDR3: CAWSELNEQFF. CDR3 coding DNA: TGTGCCTGGAGTGAACTAAATGAGCAGTTCTTC.

This chain joins TRBV11-3 and TRBJ2-1, with 11 bases matching TRBD1. The CDR3 runs to 15 residues. The V segment lost 5 bases and the J segment 6 bases; nucleotides outside the gene matches: 6. Germline CDR1 and CDR2: SGHNT and YENEEA. This CDR3 is CASSHGQGALNEQFF. The CDR3 coding sequence is TGTGCCAGCAGCCACGGACAGGGGGCACTCAATGAGCAGTTCTTC. The whole variable domain, filled in from reference TRBV11-3 and TRBJ2-1, reads EAGVVQSPRYKIIEKKQPVAFWCNPISGHNTLYWYLQNLGQGPELLIRYENEEAVDDSQLPKDRFSAERLKGVDSTLKIQPAELGDSAVYLCASSHGQGALNEQFFGPGTRLTVL.

The chain is built from TRBV19 and TRBJ2-1; D not certain. This CDR3 has 13 amino acids. CDR1 is LNHDA, CDR2 SQIVND, per germline (reference sequence). Trimming cost V 3 bases and J 4 bases, with 7 bases left between them. CDR3 sequence (DNA): TGTGCCAGTAGTATCGTTCCTTACAATGAGCAGTTCTTC. It specifies CASSIVPYNEQFF.

The genes are TRBV18 and TRBJ2-7; 9 bases fit TRBD2. This CDR3 region has 17 residues. Looked up from germline, CDR1 is KGHSH and CDR2 is LQKENI. V was clipped by 2 bases and J by 6 bases; unmatched bases: 14. This CDR3 is CASSPVALASGVVEQYF. CDR3 in DNA: TGTGCCAGCTCACCAGTAGCCTTGGCTAGCGGGGTGGTCGAGCAGTACTTC.

In this sample, this clone turned up once. The chain is built from TRBV4-1 and TRBJ2-7; 8 nucleotides agree with TRBD1. CDR1 MGHRA and CDR2 YSYEKL come from the germline V gene. This CDR3 has 13 amino acids. The junction had 2 bases not matched to a gene; V was cut back by 4 bases and J by 3 bases. The CDR3 sequence is CASSRGQGYEQYF. DNA of the CDR3: TGCGCCAGCAGCCGAGGACAGGGCTACGAGCAGTACTTC.

The gene calls are TRBV7-9 and TRBJ1-3; 8 nucleotides align to TRBD1. The germline CDR1 and CDR2 sequences are SEHNR and FQNEAQ (reference sequence). This CDR3 has 17 residues. V was pared by 2 bases and J by 1 base, with 7 bases of the junction left unmatched. CDR3 loop: CASSLFGQGLSGNTIYF. The CDR3 DNA follows: TGTGCCAGCAGCTTATTCGGACAGGGATTATCTGGAAACACCATATATTTT.

This clone appeared a single time. The J gene is TRBJ1-1, the V gene TRBV25-1, with 8 bases identical to TRBD1. The CDR3 totals 16 residues. Germline V gives CDR1 MGHDK, CDR2 SYGVNS. V lost 3 bases, J lost 1 base, and 7 bases stayed unmatched. The chain's CDR3 is CASSDPTRGRNTEAFF. In DNA, the CDR3 is TGTGCCAGCAGTGACCCTACCAGGGGGCGGAACACTGAAGCTTTCTTT.

This chain connects TRBV12-3 or TRBV12-4 to TRBJ2-7, with TRBD1 matching 8 bases. V lost 3 bases and J lost 4; bases outside the gene matches: 2. The CDR3 contains 13 residues. CDR3 region: CASSFDRGYEQYF. CDR3 nucleotide sequence: TGTGCCAGCAGTTTTGACAGGGGTTACGAGCAGTACTTC.

This clone was seen only once. The CDR3 DNA is TGTGCCAGCAGTAGACTAGGCAATGAGCAGTTCTTC. Translated, it gives CASSRLGNEQFF. The chain recombines TRBV12-3 or TRBV12-4 with TRBJ2-1, with D possibly being TRBD2 (6 bases). The CDR3 consists of 12 residues. V was cut by 5 bases and J by 6 bases, with 8 bases left in between.

This chain joins TRBV5-6 and TRBJ1-6, with TRBD1 matching over 11 bases. J lost 10 bases, V lost 4 bases, and 4 bases had no gene match. Germline V CDR1 and CDR2: SGHDT, YYEEEE. The length of the CDR3 is 14 residues. The CDR3 region is CASSPGTGGSPLHF. CDR3 nucleotides: TGTGCCAGCAGCCCCGGGACAGGGGGATCACCCCTCCACTTT.

The chain is built from TRBV6-5 and TRBJ2-7; D perhaps matches TRBD2 (6 bases). This CDR3 spans 13 amino acids. The germline gives CDR1 MNHEY, CDR2 SVGAGI. V shed 11 bases and J shed 0 bases, with 14 bases lying between them. CDR3 sequence: CAAGRGPSYEQYF. The CDR3 region has the DNA TGTGCCGCGGGGCGGGGCCCCTCCTACGAGCAGTACTTC.

This sequence joins TRBV11-2 and TRBJ1-6; the match to TRBD1 covers 7 bases. Germline-derived CDR1 and CDR2 are SGHAT and FQNNGV. This CDR3 region has 17 residues. V dropped 5 bases and J dropped 5; count of bases not matched to a gene: 12. The CDR3 bases are TGTGCCAGCAGCGAGTTCCCTGCAGGGGGAGATAATTCACCCCTCCACTTT. It is translated as CASSEFPAGGDNSPLHF.